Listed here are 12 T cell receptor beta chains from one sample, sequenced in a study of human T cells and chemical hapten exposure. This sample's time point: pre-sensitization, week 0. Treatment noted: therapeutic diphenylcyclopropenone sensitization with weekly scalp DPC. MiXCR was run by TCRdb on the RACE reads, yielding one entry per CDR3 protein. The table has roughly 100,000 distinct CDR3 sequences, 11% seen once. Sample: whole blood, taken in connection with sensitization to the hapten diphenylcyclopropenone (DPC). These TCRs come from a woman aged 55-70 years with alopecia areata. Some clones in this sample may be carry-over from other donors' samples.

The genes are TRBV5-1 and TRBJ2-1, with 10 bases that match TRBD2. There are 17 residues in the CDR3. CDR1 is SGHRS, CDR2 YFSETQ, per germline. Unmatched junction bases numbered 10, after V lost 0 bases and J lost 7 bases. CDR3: CASSLAGPAGGRNEQFF. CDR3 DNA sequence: TGCGCCAGCAGCTTGGCCGGTCCAGCGGGGGGGAGGAATGAGCAGTTCTTC. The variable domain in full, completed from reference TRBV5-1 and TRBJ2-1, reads KAGVTQTPRYLIKTRGQQVTLSCSPISGHRSVSWYQQTPGQGLQFLFEYFSETQRNKGNFPGRFSGRQFSNSRSEMNVSTLELGDSALYLCASSLAGPAGGRNEQFFGPGTRLTVL.

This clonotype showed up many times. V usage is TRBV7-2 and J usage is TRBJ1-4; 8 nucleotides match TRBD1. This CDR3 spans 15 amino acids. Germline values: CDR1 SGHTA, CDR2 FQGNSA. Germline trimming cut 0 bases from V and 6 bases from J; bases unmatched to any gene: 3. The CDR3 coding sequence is TGTGCCAGCAGCTTAGCCGGGACAGGAGATGAAAAACTGTTTTTT. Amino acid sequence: CASSLAGTGDEKLFF. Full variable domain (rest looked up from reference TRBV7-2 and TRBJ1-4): GAGVSQSPSNKVTEKGKDVELRCDPISGHTALYWYRQSLGQGLEFLIYFQGNSAPDKSGLPSDRFSAERTGGSVSTLTIQRTQQEDSAVYLCASSLAGTGDEKLFFGSGTQLSVL.

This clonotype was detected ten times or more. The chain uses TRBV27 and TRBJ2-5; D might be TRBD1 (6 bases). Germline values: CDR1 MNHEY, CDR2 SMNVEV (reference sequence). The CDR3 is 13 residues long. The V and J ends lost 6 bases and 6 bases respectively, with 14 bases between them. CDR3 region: CASSATGIKTQYF. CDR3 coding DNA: TGTGCCAGCAGCGCCACAGGGATCAAGACCCAGTACTTC.

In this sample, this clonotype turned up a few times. The CDR3 sequence is CASSEAREYRGSGYGYTF. The CDR3 coding sequence is TGTGCCAGCAGTGAAGCGCGGGAGTACAGGGGCTCGGGCTATGGCTACACCTTC. The chain carries TRBV2 and TRBJ1-2; TRBD1 aligns across 7 bases. Per the germline V gene, CDR1 is SNHLY and CDR2 is FYNNEI. There are 18 residues in the CDR3. The ends lost 0 bases at V and 4 bases at J; junction bases unmatched: 14.

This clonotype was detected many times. CDR3 sequence reads: CASSPGQGFVRGYTF. In nucleotides, the CDR3 is TGTGCCAGCAGCCCAGGACAGGGTTTCGTGCGTGGCTACACCTTC. The gene calls are TRBV7-2 and TRBJ1-2; 8 positions match TRBD1. CDR3 size: 15 residues. Germline V CDR1 and CDR2: SGHTA, FQGNSA. The trim removed 5 bases at V and 7 bases at J, leaving 12 bases unmatched.

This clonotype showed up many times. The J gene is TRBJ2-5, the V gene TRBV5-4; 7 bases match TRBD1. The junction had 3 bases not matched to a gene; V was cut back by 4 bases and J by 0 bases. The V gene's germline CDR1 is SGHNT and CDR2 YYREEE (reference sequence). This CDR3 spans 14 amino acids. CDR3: CASSVGQHQETQYF. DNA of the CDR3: TGTGCCAGCAGCGTGGGACAGCACCAAGAGACCCAGTACTTC.

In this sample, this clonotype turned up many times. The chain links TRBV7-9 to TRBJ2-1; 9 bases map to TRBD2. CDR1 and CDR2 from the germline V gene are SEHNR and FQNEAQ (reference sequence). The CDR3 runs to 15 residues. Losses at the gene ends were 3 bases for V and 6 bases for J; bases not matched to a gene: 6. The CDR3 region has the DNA TGTGCCAGCAGCTTGGGTAGCGGGGGTCCCAATGAGCAGTTCTTC. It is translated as CASSLGSGGPNEQFF.

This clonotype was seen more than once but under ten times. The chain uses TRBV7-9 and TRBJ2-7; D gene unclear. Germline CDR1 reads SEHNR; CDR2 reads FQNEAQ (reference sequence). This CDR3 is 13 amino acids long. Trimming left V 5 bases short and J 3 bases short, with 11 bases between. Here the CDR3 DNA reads TGTGCCAGCAGCCCCGACTTGTACTACGAGCAGTACTTC. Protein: CASSPDLYYEQYF.

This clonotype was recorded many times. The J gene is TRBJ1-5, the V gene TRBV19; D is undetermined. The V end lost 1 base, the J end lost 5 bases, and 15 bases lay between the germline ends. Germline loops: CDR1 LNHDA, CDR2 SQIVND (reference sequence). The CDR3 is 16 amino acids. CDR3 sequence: CASSIGLTEGDQPQHF. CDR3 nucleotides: TGTGCCAGTAGTATAGGTCTGACCGAGGGCGATCAGCCCCAGCATTTT.

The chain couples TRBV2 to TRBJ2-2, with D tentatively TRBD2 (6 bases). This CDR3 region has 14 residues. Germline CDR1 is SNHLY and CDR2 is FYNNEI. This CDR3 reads CANRDSTNTGELFF. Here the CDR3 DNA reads TGTGCGAACCGGGACTCGACGAACACCGGGGAGCTGTTTTTT.

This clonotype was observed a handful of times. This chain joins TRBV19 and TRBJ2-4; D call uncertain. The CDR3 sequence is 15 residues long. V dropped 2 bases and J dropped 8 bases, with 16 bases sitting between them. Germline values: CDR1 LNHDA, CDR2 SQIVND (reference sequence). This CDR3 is CASSITATHRDIQYF. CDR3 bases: TGTGCCAGTAGTATAACCGCGACCCACCGGGACATTCAGTACTTC.

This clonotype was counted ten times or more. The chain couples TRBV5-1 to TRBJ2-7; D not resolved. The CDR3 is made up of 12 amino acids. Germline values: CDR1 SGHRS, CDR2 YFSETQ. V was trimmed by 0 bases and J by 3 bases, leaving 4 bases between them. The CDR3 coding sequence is TGCGCCAGCAGCTTGGACGGCTACGAGCAGTACTTC. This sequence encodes CASSLDGYEQYF.